This entry is about one T cell receptor beta chain. Assay: immunoSEQ multiplex PCR; the TCRdb copy retains only in-frame clones and omits some. This table has tens of thousands of clones, roughly 94% appearing once. This sample was included in a study of T cells in tuberculosis. Study overall: Within 7 days of starting treatment, or before, PBMC were stored.

Described time point: new active TB diagnosis, blood taken before or within 7 days of starting treatment. Unsorted cryopreserved PBMC were sequenced, averaging around 100,000 T cells per clinical donor. Trimming took off 0 bases at V and 5 bases at J, with 14 bases between the two ends. Germline lookup yields CDR1 SGHRS and CDR2 YFSETQ. CDR3 size: 15 residues. The clonotype originates from an adult with tuberculosis. This sequence joins TRBV5-1 and TRBJ1-2; maybe TRBD1 (5 bases). Sample: PBMCs, taken at tuberculosis diagnosis. DNA for the CDR3: TGCGCCAGCAGCTTGGCAGGCTACAAGGGGTATGGCTACACCTTC. Translated, it gives CASSLAGYKGYGYTF. The whole variable domain, filled in from reference TRBV5-1 and TRBJ1-2, reads KAGVTQTPRYLIKTRGQQVTLSCSPISGHRSVSWYQQTPGQGLQFLFEYFSETQRNKGNFPGRFSGRQFSNSRSEMNVSTLELGDSALYLCASSLAGYKGYGYTFGSGTRLTVV.